The clone carrying this T cell receptor (beta chain) was seen more than once but under ten times. The antigen is unknown. These data are taken from a study of cytomegalovirus exposure and HLA in healthy donors. Findings and caveats of the study: Later, an analysis found that TCR clusters from the first cohort tended to co-occur in the roughly 120 validation repertoires. Rare TCR sequences predominated, though certain public TCRs were found in many donors. Diagnosis of cytomegalovirus status made by the classifier reportedly showed high specificity and sensitivity.

The CDR3 has 12 amino acids. The V gene lost 7 bases and the J gene lost 8 bases, with 15 bases spanning the gap. CDR1 is MNHNS and CDR2 is SASEGT in the germline V gene. The table came from immunoSEQ multiplex PCR; TCRdb's copy has only in-frame clones and leaves some out. The sample consists of fewer than 200,000 clones, 86% of them appearing once. The genes are TRBV6-1 and TRBJ2-7; D gene ambiguous. The sample taken for sequencing was PBMCs. This TCR was sampled from a young man in good health and CMV-seropositive. In DNA form, the CDR3 reads TGTGCCAGCACGCCAGCTGATACTAAGCAGTACTTC. Amino acids: CASTPADTKQYF.